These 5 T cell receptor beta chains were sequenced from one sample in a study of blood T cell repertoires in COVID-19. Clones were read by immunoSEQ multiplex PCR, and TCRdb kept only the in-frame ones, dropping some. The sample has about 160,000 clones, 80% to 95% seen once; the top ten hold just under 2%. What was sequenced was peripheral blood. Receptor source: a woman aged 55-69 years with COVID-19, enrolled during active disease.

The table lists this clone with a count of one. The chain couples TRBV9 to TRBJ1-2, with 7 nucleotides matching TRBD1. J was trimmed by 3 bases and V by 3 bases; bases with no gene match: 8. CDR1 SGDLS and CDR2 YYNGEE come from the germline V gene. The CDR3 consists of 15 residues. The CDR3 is CASSAKRQGYYGYTF. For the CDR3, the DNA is TGTGCCAGCAGCGCGAAACGACAGGGCTACTATGGCTACACCTTC.

CDR3 region: CASSYGTVNTGELFF. The CDR3 nucleotides read TGTGCCAGTTCCTACGGGACAGTGAACACCGGGGAGCTGTTTTTT. The chain has TRBV18 and TRBJ2-2; 7 bases map to TRBD1. V lost 9 bases to trimming and J lost 1 base; unmatched junction nucleotides: 8. Germline values: CDR1 KGHSH, CDR2 LQKENI. The CDR3 covers 15 residues. Supplemented by reference TRBV18 and TRBJ2-2, the full variable domain reads NAGVMQNPRHLVRRRGQEARLRCSPMKGHSHVYWYRQLPEEGLKFMVYLQKENIIDESGMPKERFSAEFPKEGPSILRIQQVVRGDSAAYFCASSYGTVNTGELFFGEGSRLTVL.

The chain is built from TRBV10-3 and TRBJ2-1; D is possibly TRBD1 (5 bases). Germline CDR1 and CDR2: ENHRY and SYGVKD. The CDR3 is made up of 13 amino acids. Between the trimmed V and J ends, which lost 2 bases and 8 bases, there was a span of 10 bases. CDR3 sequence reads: CAISERGQDEQFF. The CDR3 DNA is TGTGCCATCAGTGAGAGGGGTCAGGATGAGCAGTTCTTC.

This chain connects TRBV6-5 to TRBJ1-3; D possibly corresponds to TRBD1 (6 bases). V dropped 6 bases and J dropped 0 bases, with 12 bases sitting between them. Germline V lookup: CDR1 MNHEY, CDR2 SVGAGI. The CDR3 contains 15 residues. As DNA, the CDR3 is TGTGCCAGCAGCCGCCTGACAGGCTCTGGAAACACCATATATTTT. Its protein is CASSRLTGSGNTIYF.

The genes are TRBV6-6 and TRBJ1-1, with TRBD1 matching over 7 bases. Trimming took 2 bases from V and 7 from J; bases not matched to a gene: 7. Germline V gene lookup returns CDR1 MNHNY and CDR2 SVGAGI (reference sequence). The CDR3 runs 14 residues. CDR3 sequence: CASSYRQGRDEAFF. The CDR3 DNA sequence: TGTGCCAGCAGTTACCGACAGGGACGGGATGAAGCTTTCTTT.